This entry is about one TCR beta chain. The data belong to a study of blood T cell repertoires in COVID-19. Looking at the study overall: Donors in the United States, Italy and Spain gave samples during acute or convalescent COVID-19. From T cells, B-cell-depleted T cells, or PBMCs came the material, which was cDNA or gDNA.

CDR3 length: 14 residues. Seattle patients were enrolled while actively infected and followed longitudinally. Per the study methods: Estimates of nucleated cell counts were drawn from the amplification of reference gene primers. Some clones are missing from TCRdb's copy, which holds only in-frame ones; the method was immunoSEQ multiplex PCR. The D gene and trimming were derived from the DNA, and the V and J assignments and clone size from that table. The sample consists of roughly 300,000 clones, over 75% of them appearing once. Sequenced input: peripheral blood. The TCR originated in a woman aged 30 to 39 with COVID-19, enrolled during active disease. V gene TRBV22-1 combines with J gene TRBJ2-5; the DNA was not used to check the table's D call, TRBD1. TRBV22-1 is reported as a pseudogene. Here the CDR3 DNA reads TGTCCTGGGAGCGCGCGAACAGGGGAAGAGACCCAGTACTTC. It encodes CPGSARTGEETQYF.